Shown below are 32 T cell receptor beta chains from a single sample sequenced in a study of shared clonotypes between healthy human individuals. Produced via immunoSEQ multiplex PCR; TCRdb's table is partial and in-frame only. The sample lists 2 million to 2.5 million clones, 80% to 95% occurring once. The material sequenced was naive CD4+ T cells from PBMCs. Subset specified: CD45RA+ positively selected. These receptors were obtained from a young man in good health. Some clones in this sample may be carry-over from other donors' samples.

The chain employs TRBV13 and TRBJ2-3, with 13 bases aligning to TRBD2. Germline lookup yields CDR1 PRHDT and CDR2 FYEKMQ (reference sequence). This CDR3 has 17 amino acids. Trimming cost V 4 bases and J 4 bases; bases outside gene matches: 8. CDR3 in amino acids: CASSYGTSGNPPDTQYF. CDR3 nucleotide sequence: TGTGCCAGCAGCTACGGGACTAGCGGGAATCCCCCAGATACGCAGTATTTT.

This clone has just one count. The chain recombines TRBV18 with TRBJ2-5; D could derive from TRBD1 or TRBD2 (5 bases each). CDR3 length: 15 residues. With 3 bases removed from V and 4 bases from J, the gap between germline ends came to 15 bases. In germline, CDR1 is KGHSH, CDR2 LQKENI. Written as DNA, the CDR3 is TGTGCCAGCTCACCGGCCTCGGGACGAAGAGAGACCCAGTACTTC. The encoded protein is CASSPASGRRETQYF.

The chain uses TRBV5-1 and TRBJ1-5; tentative D call: TRBD1 (5 bases). Germline values: CDR1 SGHRS, CDR2 YFSETQ. V lost 0 bases and J lost 5, with 9 bases in between. The CDR3 consists of 14 residues. In nucleotides, the CDR3 is TGCGCCAGCAGCTTGGAGCCAGGGCATCAGCCCCAGCATTTT. It yields the protein CASSLEPGHQPQHF.

The chain combines TRBV5-4 with TRBJ1-2; 9 nucleotides line up with TRBD1. With 4 bases clipped from V and 8 bases from J, the junction kept 9 bases outside the gene matches. Looked up from germline, CDR1 is SGHNT and CDR2 is YYREEE (reference sequence). This CDR3 has 14 amino acids. CDR3: CASSPGDRVGGYTF. CDR3 nucleotides: TGTGCCAGCAGCCCAGGGGACAGGGTGGGAGGCTACACCTTC.

The V and J genes are TRBV19 and TRBJ1-5; 7 bases agree with TRBD1. Germline V lookup: CDR1 LNHDA, CDR2 SQIVND (reference sequence). The CDR3 is made up of 16 amino acids. V gave up 3 bases and J gave up 2 bases; unmatched junction bases: 7. The CDR3 DNA follows: TGTGCCAGTAGTATCCAGGGGGTAACGGGCAATCAGCCCCAGCATTTT. Translated: CASSIQGVTGNQPQHF.

The rearrangement uses TRBV12-5 and TRBJ1-1, with TRBD1 matching over 11 bases. V gave up 5 bases and J gave up 5 bases; unmatched junction bases: 4. The CDR3 is 14 amino acids. Germline V gene lookup returns CDR1 LGHNT and CDR2 FRNRAP. CDR3 protein: CASGPGQGVTEAFF. The DNA for the CDR3 is TGTGCTAGTGGTCCGGGACAGGGGGTAACTGAAGCTTTCTTT. Looking up the rest from reference TRBV12-5 and TRBJ1-1 gives the full variable domain: DARVTQTPRHKVTEMGQEVTMRCQPILGHNTVFWYRQTMMQGLELLAYFRNRAPLDDSGMPKDRFSAEMPDATLATLKIQPSEPRDSAVYFCASGPGQGVTEAFFGQGTRLTVV.

This clone was detected a few times. The V call is TRBV6-5, the J call TRBJ1-2; D is unresolved. The germline V and J ends were trimmed by 11 bases and 7 bases, with 11 bases remaining between them. This CDR3 is 10 amino acids long. Germline assignment: CDR1 MNHEY and CDR2 SVGAGI. The CDR3 nucleotides are TGTGCCGCCGGAGAAGGTGGCTACACCTTC. This gives the protein CAAGEGGYTF.

Concerning this clone itself: This sample also contains other DNA sequences that code for the same CDR3. This chain joins TRBV14 and TRBJ2-6, with D perhaps matching TRBD2 (5 bases). From germline, CDR1 is SGHDN and CDR2 FVKESK. Trimming took off 8 bases at V and 0 bases at J, with 5 bases between the two ends. The CDR3 has 13 amino acids. DNA for the CDR3: TGTGCCAGCCGGGACTCTGGGGCCAACGTCCTGACTTTC. Protein sequence: CASRDSGANVLTF.

The rearrangement uses TRBV6-1 and TRBJ2-3, with 8 bases aligning to TRBD1. Germline V gives CDR1 MNHNS, CDR2 SASEGT. Trimming cost V 4 bases and J 6 bases; bases outside gene matches: 9. This CDR3 spans 15 amino acids. This chain's CDR3 is CASSVRGPDEDTQYF. In DNA form, the CDR3 reads TGTGCCAGCAGTGTCAGGGGGCCTGACGAGGATACGCAGTATTTT.

The chain has TRBV6-6 and TRBJ2-1, with D maybe TRBD2 (6 bases). The CDR3 loop spans 16 amino acids. Trimming removed 6 bases at V and 0 bases at J, with 15 bases between. Germline CDR1 reads MNHNY; CDR2 reads SVGAGI (reference sequence). The CDR3 loop is CASSRGRESSYNEQFF. The CDR3 nucleotides are TGTGCCAGCAGCCGAGGACGGGAGAGCTCCTACAATGAGCAGTTCTTC.

The chain carries TRBV5-1 and TRBJ2-6; no reliable D call. From germline, CDR1 is SGHRS and CDR2 YFSETQ. The CDR3 has 12 amino acids. V gave up 4 bases and J gave up 6 bases, with 5 bases separating them. The CDR3 region has the DNA TGCGCCAGCAGCCCCGAGGCCAACGTCCTGACTTTC. Residues: CASSPEANVLTF.

About this clone: The sample holds other DNA sequences that translate to the same CDR3. V usage is TRBV5-1 and J usage is TRBJ2-5, with TRBD1 identical over 10 bases. The CDR3 spans 15 residues. Germline V CDR1 and CDR2: SGHRS, YFSETQ. V lost 3 bases to trimming and J lost 3 bases; unmatched junction nucleotides: 5. Written as DNA, the CDR3 is TGCGCCAGCAGCTCCGATGGGACAGGGGAAGAGACCCAGTACTTC. It yields the protein CASSSDGTGEETQYF.

J is TRBJ1-1 and V is TRBV27, with D tentatively TRBD1 (5 bases). V shed 4 bases and J shed 10 bases, with 13 bases lying between them. CDR1 is MNHEY and CDR2 is SMNVEV in the germline V gene (reference sequence). This CDR3 spans 12 amino acids. CDR3 bases: TGTGCCAGCAGTTCGGACATGTTGCCAGCTTTCTTT. Residues: CASSSDMLPAFF.

This clone appeared a single time. The J gene is TRBJ2-5, the V gene TRBV10-2; 7 positions agree with TRBD1. The CDR3 totals 15 residues. Germline-derived CDR1 and CDR2 are WSHSY and SAAADI. V lost 2 bases and J lost 1; bases outside the gene matches: 4. In DNA, the CDR3 is TGCGCCAGCAGTGAGAACAGGGGACCCCAAGAGACCCAGTACTTC. Translated: CASSENRGPQETQYF.

The chain is built from TRBV28 and TRBJ2-2, with D possibly TRBD2 on 5 matching bases. CDR3 size: 14 residues. The germline gives CDR1 MDHEN, CDR2 SYDVKM. V lost 4 bases and J lost 9, with 15 bases in between. The CDR3 sequence is CASSSFRGDRELFF. The CDR3 coding sequence is TGTGCCAGCAGTTCCTTTCGGGGTGACCGGGAGCTGTTTTTT. Using reference TRBV28 and TRBJ2-2 for the parts outside the CDR3, the full variable domain is DVKVTQSSRYLVKRTGEKVFLECVQDMDHENMFWYRQDPGLGLRLIYFSYDVKMKEKGDIPEGYSVSREKKERFSLILESASTNQTSMYLCASSSFRGDRELFFGEGSRLTVL.

V and J are TRBV7-9 and TRBJ2-7; 7 bases agree with TRBD2. The CDR3 totals 15 residues. V lost 0 bases to trimming and J lost 3 bases; unmatched junction nucleotides: 5. The germline V gene has CDR1 SEHNR and CDR2 FQNEAQ (reference sequence). The CDR3 region is CASSLAGGSFYEQYF. CDR3 nucleotides: TGTGCCAGCAGCTTAGCGGGCGGGAGCTTCTACGAGCAGTACTTC. The full variable domain, completed using reference TRBV7-9 and TRBJ2-7, is DTGVSQNPRHKITKRGQNVTFRCDPISEHNRLYWYRQTLGQGPEFLTYFQNEAQLEKSRLLSDRFSAERPKGSFSTLEIQRTEQGDSAMYLCASSLAGGSFYEQYFGPGTRLTVT.

This clone was counted a few times. V is TRBV5-4 and J is TRBJ1-1, with 9 bases fitting TRBD1. The CDR3 covers 13 residues. The trim removed 3 bases at V and 11 bases at J, leaving 8 bases unmatched. The germline V gene has CDR1 SGHNT and CDR2 YYREEE (reference sequence). CDR3 protein: CASSYRDRDDAFF. DNA of the CDR3: TGTGCCAGCAGCTACCGGGACAGGGATGATGCTTTCTTT.

This clone has only one observation. The chain links TRBV6-1 to TRBJ2-1; TRBD2 matches 7 bases. With 4 bases clipped from V and 0 bases from J, the junction kept 3 bases outside the gene matches. The CDR3 has 15 residues. Germline-derived CDR1 and CDR2 are MNHNS and SASEGT. CDR3 in amino acids: CASSGGGPSYNEQFF. DNA of the CDR3: TGTGCCAGCAGTGGGGGGGGACCCTCCTACAATGAGCAGTTCTTC.

The V call is TRBV7-9, the J call TRBJ2-3; tentatively, D is TRBD2 (6 bases). The V end lost 5 bases, the J end lost 0 bases, and 18 bases lay between the germline ends. This CDR3 region has 17 residues. Germline V gene lookup returns CDR1 SEHNR and CDR2 FQNEAQ (reference sequence). CDR3 DNA: TGTGCCAGCAGCCCCATTGGCGGGGCGAGAAGCACAGATACGCAGTATTTT. This codes for CASSPIGGARSTDTQYF.

The V call is TRBV28, the J call TRBJ1-4; 10 bases are a match to TRBD1. This CDR3 has 16 residues. CDR1 MDHEN and CDR2 SYDVKM come from the germline V gene. V trimming: 4 bases; J trimming: 4 bases; junction bases outside the gene matches: 6. The CDR3 protein is CASSSRGQGVNEKLFF. The CDR3 region has the DNA TGTGCCAGCAGTTCCCGAGGACAGGGGGTTAATGAAAAACTGTTTTTT.

V and J are TRBV7-9 and TRBJ2-7; D call uncertain. The CDR3 totals 13 residues. Germline values: CDR1 SEHNR, CDR2 FQNEAQ (reference sequence). The V gene lost 7 bases and the J gene lost 2 bases, with 12 bases spanning the gap. In nucleotides, the CDR3 is TGTGCCAGCACCCCCTCCAGTGCCTACGAGCAGTACTTC. Protein sequence: CASTPSSAYEQYF.

This chain connects TRBV28 to TRBJ2-2, with 11 bases matching TRBD1. Unmatched junction bases numbered 4, after V lost 11 bases and J lost 5 bases. In germline, CDR1 is MDHEN, CDR2 SYDVKM. The CDR3 spans 13 residues. The CDR3 region is CAGGQGATGELFF. CDR3 in DNA: TGTGCCGGAGGACAGGGGGCGACCGGGGAGCTGTTTTTT.

In its sample, this clone was seen once. V and J are TRBV7-9 and TRBJ1-4; D is uncertain. The CDR3 consists of 12 residues. Trimming cost V 1 base and J 7 bases, with 4 bases left between them. Germline values: CDR1 SEHNR, CDR2 FQNEAQ (reference sequence). The CDR3 sequence: CASSLDSEKLFF. The CDR3 DNA is TGTGCCAGCAGCTTAGATTCTGAAAAACTGTTTTTT.

The V gene is TRBV7-6, the J gene TRBJ2-1, with 13 bases fitting TRBD2. The CDR3 totals 15 residues. V lost 5 bases and J lost 4; bases outside the gene matches: 2. Germline CDR1 is SGHVS and CDR2 is FNYEAQ. Here the CDR3 reads CASSAGLAGYNEQFF. DNA for the CDR3: TGTGCCAGCAGCGCGGGACTAGCGGGGTACAATGAGCAGTTCTTC.

V and J are TRBV10-3 and TRBJ1-1; maybe TRBD1 (6 bases). The CDR3 extends over 14 amino acids. V was trimmed by 6 bases and J by 0 bases, leaving 11 bases between them. Germline assignment: CDR1 ENHRY and CDR2 SYGVKD. CDR3 DNA: TGTGCCATCAGCTTGCAGGGGATGAACACTGAAGCTTTCTTT. Protein: CAISLQGMNTEAFF.

Details on this clone: Other DNA sequences in this specimen translate into the identical CDR3. The CDR3 nucleotides are TGTGCCAGCAGCGTAGGCGGCTTCTCCTACAATGAGCAGTTCTTC. It is translated as CASSVGGFSYNEQFF. This rearrangement joins TRBV9 to TRBJ2-1; the D is unclear. This CDR3 has 15 amino acids. V was clipped by 0 bases and J by 0 bases, with 7 bases between them. The germline gives CDR1 SGDLS, CDR2 YYNGEE.

This sequence joins TRBV7-9 and TRBJ1-3; D remains unclear. The CDR3 extends over 15 amino acids. The germline V gene encodes CDR1 SEHNR and CDR2 FQNEAQ (reference sequence). V was clipped by 2 bases and J by 4 bases, with 12 bases between them. CDR3: CASSLTGLAGNTIYF. The CDR3 bases are TGTGCCAGCAGCTTAACTGGACTGGCGGGAAACACCATATATTTT. Full variable domain (outside the CDR3, taken from reference TRBV7-9 and TRBJ1-3): DTGVSQNPRHKITKRGQNVTFRCDPISEHNRLYWYRQTLGQGPEFLTYFQNEAQLEKSRLLSDRFSAERPKGSFSTLEIQRTEQGDSAMYLCASSLTGLAGNTIYFGEGSWLTVV.

The chain combines TRBV6-6 with TRBJ1-2; D not certain. V shed 3 bases and J shed 8 bases, with 4 bases lying between them. The germline V gene encodes CDR1 MNHNY and CDR2 SVGAGI (reference sequence). The CDR3 runs 10 residues. Here the CDR3 reads CASSYSGYTF. The CDR3 DNA reads as TGTGCCAGCAGTTATAGCGGCTACACCTTC.

Concerning this clone itself: Other DNA sequences within the sample encode an identical CDR3. Written as DNA, the CDR3 is TGCGCCAGCAGCACCGGACAGGGAACGGATACGCAGTATTTT. It specifies CASSTGQGTDTQYF. This sequence joins TRBV5-1 and TRBJ2-3; 8 positions match TRBD1. Trimming removed 4 bases from V and 6 bases from J; junction bases left unmatched: 7. The length of the CDR3 is 14 residues. The germline CDR1 and CDR2 sequences are SGHRS and YFSETQ.

With respect to this clone: Other DNA sequences in the sample encode the same CDR3. The chain recombines TRBV7-6 with TRBJ2-3; D not resolved. CDR1 and CDR2 (germline): SGHVS, FNYEAQ. This CDR3 has 12 amino acids. V lost 1 base and J lost 5, with 4 bases in between. In DNA form, the CDR3 reads TGTGCCAGCAGCTTAGATCGAGATACGCAGTATTTT. The encoded protein is CASSLDRDTQYF.

The V call is TRBV29-1, the J call TRBJ1-1; D may be TRBD1 (5 bases). This CDR3 is built from 12 residues. Germline CDR1 SQVTM, CDR2 ANQGSEA. The V end was cut by 6 bases, the J end by 3 bases, with 11 bases between. This CDR3 is CSVGWGHTEAFF. The CDR3 DNA reads TGCAGCGTCGGATGGGGCCACACTGAAGCTTTCTTT.

The chain combines TRBV6-5 with TRBJ2-3; D call uncertain. This CDR3 comprises 14 residues. V was shortened by 2 bases and J by 2 bases, with 8 bases between the two germline ends. Per germline, CDR1 MNHEY and CDR2 SVGAGI. CDR3 nucleotide sequence: TGTGCCAGCAGTTACGAACGCAACACAGATACGCAGTATTTT. Translation: CASSYERNTDTQYF.